This TCR beta chain was documented in a study of shared clonotypes between healthy human individuals. The overall study: There were three CD4 naive, three CD4 memory, two CD8 naive and one CD8 memory plates per donor.

The protocol was immunoSEQ multiplex PCR, while the TCRdb copy is restricted to in-frame clones and leaves out a portion. Altogether about 1 million clones are present, approximately 70% being singletons, with the ten largest covering roughly 1.5%. Unmatched junction bases numbered 9, after V lost 7 bases and J lost 0 bases. Germline V gene lookup returns CDR1 SQVTM and CDR2 ANQGSEA. The CDR3 consists of 15 residues. The chain has TRBV29-1 and TRBJ1-3, with 7 nucleotides matching TRBD1. The source of this sequence is a man aged 18-30 years in good health. The sequenced sample consisted of memory CD4+ T cells sorted from blood. Regarding subset: CD45RA-negative fraction. For the CDR3, the DNA is TGCAGCGCCACAGGGGCATTTAACTCTGGAAACACCATATATTTT. Translation gives CSATGAFNSGNTIYF.